A selection of T cell receptor beta chains follows, all from one sample in a study of graft-versus-host responses after intestinal transplantation. No antigens are known for them. Clones were sequenced by immunoSEQ multiplex PCR, and TCRdb holds only the in-frame ones, with some missing. The table includes fewer than 95,000 clones, 90% to 95% detected once. Sequenced here: unstimulated CD8+ T cells sorted from spleen or lymph node cells, sampled before intestinal transplant. The source of these receptors is a human donor who received an intestinal transplant. CDR3s include the opening cysteine and the closing phenylalanine or tryptophan. A D gene is named only where the DNA matches it firmly. Clone size is shown for a subset of rows, as once, few, many or a class of expanded clone.

D gene	clone size	V gene	J gene	CDR3 DNA	CDR3 protein
TRBD1	-	TRBV4-1	TRBJ1-4	TGCGCCAGCAGCCAAATCCCGGGACAGGAGAATGAAAAACTGTTTTTT	CASSQIPGQENEKLFF
-	-	TRBV27	TRBJ2-7	TGTGCCAGCGCCAGGGGAAGCGAGCAGTACTTC	CASARGSEQYF
-	-	TRBV29-1	TRBJ2-3	TGCAGCGTTGAAGAAAGGGGGGGGACAGATACGCAGTATTTT	CSVEERGGTDTQYF
TRBD1	-	TRBV6-1	TRBJ2-4	TGTGCCAGCAGGGAAGCCGACAGGGGAGGTGACATTCAGTACTTC	CASREADRGGDIQYF
-	-	TRBV11-2	TRBJ2-3	TGTGCCAGCAGCTTAGGTGGGAGTAGTTCAGATACGCAGTATTTT	CASSLGGSSSDTQYF
-	-	TRBV30	TRBJ1-5	TGTGCCTGGAGTGTACCAGGATTGCTCAATCAGCCCCAGCATTTT	CAWSVPGLLNQPQHF
TRBD1	-	TRBV30	TRBJ2-7	TGTGCCTGGAGCGTCGGAATGGGACAGTCCTACGAGCAGTACTTC	CAWSVGMGQSYEQYF
TRBD1	-	TRBV14	TRBJ1-5	TGTGCCAGCAGCCCAGGGACAGATCAGCCCCAGCATTTT	CASSPGTDQPQHF
TRBD1	-	TRBV6-1	TRBJ1-1	TGTGCCAGCAGTGAACCAGCTTATTCCGGGACAGCAAAAATGAACACTGAAGCTTTCTTT	CASSEPAYSGTAKMNTEAFF
-	-	TRBV7-2	TRBJ1-6	TGTGCCAGCAGCCACTCTGGTTCACCCCTCCACTTT	CASSHSGSPLHF
TRBD2	-	TRBV6-5	TRBJ2-1	TGTGCCAGCAGTCCCGTTAGCGGGTATTTCAATGAGCAGTTCTTC	CASSPVSGYFNEQFF
TRBD1	-	TRBV19	TRBJ1-6	TGTGCCAGTAGTATTGGAGCAGGGGGGATTTCACCCCTCCACTTT	CASSIGAGGISPLHF
-	once	TRBV30	TRBJ1-1	TGTTGCCTGGACTCCGCAGGGGTTTACACTGAAGCTTTCTTT	CCLDSAGVYTEAFF
-	-	TRBV6-5	TRBJ1-2	TGTGCCAGCAGTTACTCGAGTACGGGGAAGAGCTACACCTTC	CASSYSSTGKSYTF
-	-	TRBV2	TRBJ2-2	TGTGCCAGCAAAGAACCCCTAGCAGGGGAAACCGGGGAGCTGTTTTTT	CASKEPLAGETGELFF
-	-	TRBV6-5	TRBJ2-1	TGTGCCAGCAGTTACGGACAGTACAATGAGCAGTTCTTC	CASSYGQYNEQFF
-	-	TRBV19	TRBJ2-1	TGTGCCAGTAGTGCCTTCAGCGGGCCGTACAATGAGCAGTTCTTC	CASSAFSGPYNEQFF
TRBD2	-	TRBV28	TRBJ2-7	TGTGCCAGCACGTCCGGGGAGGGACTTCACTACGAGCAGTACTTC	CASTSGEGLHYEQYF
TRBD1	once	TRBV12-5	TRBJ1-6	TGTGCTAGTGGTATAGCCGGGACAGGTAAACCACCCCTCCACTTT	CASGIAGTGKPPLHF
-	-	TRBV30	TRBJ2-7	TGTGCCTGGTCGCTAGGATATCCTTTGCGGGGCGAGCAGTACTTC	CAWSLGYPLRGEQYF
TRBD1	-	TRBV5-4	TRBJ1-2	TGTGCCAGCAGCTTTTCCGGGACAGGGGCTTATGGCTACACCTTC	CASSFSGTGAYGYTF
TRBD1	-	TRBV7-3	TRBJ2-3	TGTGCCAGCAGCTTGGGGACAGGGGCCACAGATACGCAGTATTTT	CASSLGTGATDTQYF
-	-	TRBV19	TRBJ1-1	TGTGCCAGTAGTATGACAGGATACGGGGAAGCTTTCTTT	CASSMTGYGEAFF
-	-	TRBV27	TRBJ1-1	TGTGCCAGCAGGTACCACCCAGTGAACACTGAAGCTTTCTTT	CASRYHPVNTEAFF
-	-	TRBV27	TRBJ1-6	TGTGCCAGCAGTTTCGGGGGTCCTTATAATTCACCCCTCCACTTT	CASSFGGPYNSPLHF
-	-	TRBV12-5	TRBJ1-4	TGTGCTAGTGGTCGGTTTAATGAAAAACTGTTTTTT	CASGRFNEKLFF
-	-	TRBV30	TRBJ1-2	TGTGCCTGGTCGTGGGAGGGAGGCTACACCTTC	CAWSWEGGYTF
TRBD2	-	TRBV6-1	TRBJ2-1	TGTGCCAGCAGTGAGTTGGGACCCCTAGCGGAGGACAATGAGCAGTTCTTC	CASSELGPLAEDNEQFF
-	-	TRBV27	TRBJ2-7	TGTGCCAGCAGTTACAACAGGAACGAGCAGTACTTC	CASSYNRNEQYF
TRBD2	once	TRBV15	TRBJ2-1	TGTGCCACCAGCTCCTCCGGGACTAGCGGGAACAATGAGCAGTTCTTC	CATSSSGTSGNNEQFF
-	once	TRBV4-2	TRBJ2-7	TGTGCCAGCAGCCAAGTGTTCGGCGACAGGCCGTACTTC	CASSQVFGDRPYF
TRBD1	-	TRBV19	TRBJ1-6	TGTGCCAGTAGTATCTTCGGACAGGGGAATTCACCCCTCCACTTT	CASSIFGQGNSPLHF
-	-	TRBV9	TRBJ2-7	TGTGCCAGCAGCGTAGGCATGGCAGACGAGCAGTACTTC	CASSVGMADEQYF
-	-	TRBV19	TRBJ2-7	TGTGCCAGTAGTATCGGGGGATACAGTTACGAGCAGTACTTC	CASSIGGYSYEQYF
TRBD2	-	TRBV7-3	TRBJ2-2	TGTGCCAGCAGCCAAGGACTAGCGGCTCCCACCGGGGAGCTGTTTTTT	CASSQGLAAPTGELFF
TRBD1	-	TRBV13	TRBJ2-7	TGTGCCAGCAGCTTAGGGGACAGGGGACACGAGCAGTACTTC	CASSLGDRGHEQYF
-	-	TRBV29-1	TRBJ2-3	TGCAGCGTCGCAACTGACGACAAGGGGGAGGATACGCAGTATTTT	CSVATDDKGEDTQYF
-	-	TRBV2	TRBJ2-7	TGTGCCAGCGTTTGGACCGGGAGCTCCTACGAGCAGTACTTC	CASVWTGSSYEQYF
TRBD2	once	TRBV19	TRBJ2-7	TGTGCCAGTAGTCCCGCGGGGGGCCAAGCCTACGAGCAGTACTTC	CASSPAGGQAYEQYF
-	-	TRBV19	TRBJ1-5	TGTGCCAGTAGAAAAGGGGTCCGACAGAGCAATCAGCCCCAGCATTTT	CASRKGVRQSNQPQHF